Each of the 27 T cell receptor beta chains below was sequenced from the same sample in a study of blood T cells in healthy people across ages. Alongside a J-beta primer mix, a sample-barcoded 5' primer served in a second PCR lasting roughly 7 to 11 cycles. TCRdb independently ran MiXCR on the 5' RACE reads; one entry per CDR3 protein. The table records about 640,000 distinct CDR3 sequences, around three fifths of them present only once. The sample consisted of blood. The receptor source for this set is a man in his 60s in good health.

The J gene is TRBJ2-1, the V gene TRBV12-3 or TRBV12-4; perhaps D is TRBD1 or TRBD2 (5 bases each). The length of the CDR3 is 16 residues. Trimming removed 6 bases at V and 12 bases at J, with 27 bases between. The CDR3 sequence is CASRSVQGEAPSRQFF. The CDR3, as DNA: TGTGCCAGCAGGTCGGTTCAGGGAGAGGCACCCTCTCGGCAGTTCTTC.

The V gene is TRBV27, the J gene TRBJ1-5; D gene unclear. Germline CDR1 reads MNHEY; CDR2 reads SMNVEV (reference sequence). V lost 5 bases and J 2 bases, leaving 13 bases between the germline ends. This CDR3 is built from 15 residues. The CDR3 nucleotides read TGTGCCAGCAGTCCCATGGCCAGTGGCAATCAGCCCCAGCATTTT. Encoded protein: CASSPMASGNQPQHF.

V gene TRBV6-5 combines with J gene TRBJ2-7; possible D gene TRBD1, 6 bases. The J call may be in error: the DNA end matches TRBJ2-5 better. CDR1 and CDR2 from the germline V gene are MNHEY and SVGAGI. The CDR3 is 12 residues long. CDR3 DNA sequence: TGTGCCACCACGGGACACTCAGAGACCCAGTACTTC. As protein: CATTGHSETQYF.

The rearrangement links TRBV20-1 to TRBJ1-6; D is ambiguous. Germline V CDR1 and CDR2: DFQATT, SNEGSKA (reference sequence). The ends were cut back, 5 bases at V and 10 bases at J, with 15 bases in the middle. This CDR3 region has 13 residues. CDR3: CSAGPTPGSPLHF. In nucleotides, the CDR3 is TGCAGTGCTGGGCCGACCCCTGGGTCACCCCTCCACTTT.

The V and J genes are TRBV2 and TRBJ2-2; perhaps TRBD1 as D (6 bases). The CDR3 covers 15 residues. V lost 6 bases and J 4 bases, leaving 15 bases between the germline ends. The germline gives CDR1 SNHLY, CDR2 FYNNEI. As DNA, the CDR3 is TGTGCCAGCAGACACCCGGGACACACCACCGGGGAGCTGTTTTTT. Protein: CASRHPGHTTGELFF.

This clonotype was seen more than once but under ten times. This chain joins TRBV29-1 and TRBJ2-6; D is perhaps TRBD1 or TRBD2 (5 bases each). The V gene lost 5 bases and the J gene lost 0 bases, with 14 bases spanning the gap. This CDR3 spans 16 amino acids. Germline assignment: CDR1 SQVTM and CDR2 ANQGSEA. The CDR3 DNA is TGCAGCGTTCCCGGGACGGGTAGCTCTGGGGCCAACGTCCTGACTTTC. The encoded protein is CSVPGTGSSGANVLTF.

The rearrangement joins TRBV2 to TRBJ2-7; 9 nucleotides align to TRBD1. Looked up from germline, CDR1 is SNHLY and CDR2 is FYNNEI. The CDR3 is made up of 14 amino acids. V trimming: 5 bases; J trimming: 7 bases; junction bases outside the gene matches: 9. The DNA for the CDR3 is TGTGCCAGCAGTTGGACAGGGGCCGTCTTGGAGCAGTACTTC. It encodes CASSWTGAVLEQYF.

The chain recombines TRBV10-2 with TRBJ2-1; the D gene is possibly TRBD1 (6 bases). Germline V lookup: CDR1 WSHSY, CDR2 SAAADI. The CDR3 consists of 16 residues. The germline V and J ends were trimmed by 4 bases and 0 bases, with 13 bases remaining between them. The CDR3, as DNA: TGCGCCAGCAGTGCACAGGGACACCTCTCCTACAATGAGCAGTTCTTC. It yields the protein CASSAQGHLSYNEQFF.

The CDR3 sequence: CATSRDGTSGGIAHTQYF. For the CDR3, the DNA is TGTGCCACCAGCAGAGATGGGACTAGCGGGGGTATCGCACATACGCAGTATTTT. The chain links TRBV15 to TRBJ2-3; 14 nucleotides line up with TRBD2. The ends lost 0 bases at V and 7 bases at J; junction bases unmatched: 9. Germline V gives CDR1 LNHNV, CDR2 YYDKDF (reference sequence). CDR3 length: 18 residues.

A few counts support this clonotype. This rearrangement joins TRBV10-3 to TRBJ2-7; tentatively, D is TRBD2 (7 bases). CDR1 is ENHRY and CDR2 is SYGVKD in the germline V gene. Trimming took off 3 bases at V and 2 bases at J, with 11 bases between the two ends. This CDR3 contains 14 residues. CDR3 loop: CAISERGDTYEQYF. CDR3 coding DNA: TGTGCCATCAGTGAACGGGGGGACACCTACGAGCAGTACTTC.

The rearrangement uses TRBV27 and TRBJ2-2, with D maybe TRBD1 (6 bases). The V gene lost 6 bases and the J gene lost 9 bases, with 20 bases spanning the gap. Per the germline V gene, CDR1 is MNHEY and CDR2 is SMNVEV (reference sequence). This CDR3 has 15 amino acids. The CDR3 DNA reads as TGTGCCAGCAGCAGCCCACAGGGCGTCCCGCGGGAGCTGTTTTTT. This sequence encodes CASSSPQGVPRELFF.

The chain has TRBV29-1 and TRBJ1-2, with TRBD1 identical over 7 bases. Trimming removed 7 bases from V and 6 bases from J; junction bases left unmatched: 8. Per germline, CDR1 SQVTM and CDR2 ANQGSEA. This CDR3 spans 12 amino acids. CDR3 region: CSAGDREDGYTF. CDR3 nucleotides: TGCAGCGCCGGAGACAGGGAGGATGGCTACACCTTC.

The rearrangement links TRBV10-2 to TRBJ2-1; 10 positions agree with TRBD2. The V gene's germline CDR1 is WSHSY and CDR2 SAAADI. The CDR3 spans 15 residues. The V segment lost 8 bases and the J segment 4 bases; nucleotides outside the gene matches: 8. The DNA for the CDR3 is TGCGCCAGCCTTACTAGCGGGGTATCATACAATGAGCAGTTCTTC. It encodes CASLTSGVSYNEQFF.

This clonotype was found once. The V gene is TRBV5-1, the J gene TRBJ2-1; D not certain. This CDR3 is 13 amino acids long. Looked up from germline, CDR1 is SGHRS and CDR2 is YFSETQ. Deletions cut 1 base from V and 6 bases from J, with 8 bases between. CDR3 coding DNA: TGCGCCAGCAGCTTGTATACCGCCAATGAGCAGTTCTTC. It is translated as CASSLYTANEQFF.

CDR3 protein: CASSSQGAQAKNIQYF. The CDR3 DNA reads TGTGCCAGCAGTTCACAGGGGGCGCAGGCCAAAAACATTCAGTACTTC. The chain links TRBV6-6 to TRBJ2-4; 9 bases map to TRBD1. V was clipped by 4 bases and J by 1 base; unmatched bases: 5. This CDR3 is 16 amino acids long. From germline, CDR1 is MNHNY and CDR2 SVGAGI (reference sequence).

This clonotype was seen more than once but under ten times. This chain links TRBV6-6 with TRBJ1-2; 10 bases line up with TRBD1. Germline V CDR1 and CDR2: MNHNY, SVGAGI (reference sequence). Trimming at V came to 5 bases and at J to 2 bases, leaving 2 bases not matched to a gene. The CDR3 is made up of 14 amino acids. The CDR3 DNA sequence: TGTGCCAGCAGTGGGACAGGGGCGAACTATGGCTACACCTTC. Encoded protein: CASSGTGANYGYTF.

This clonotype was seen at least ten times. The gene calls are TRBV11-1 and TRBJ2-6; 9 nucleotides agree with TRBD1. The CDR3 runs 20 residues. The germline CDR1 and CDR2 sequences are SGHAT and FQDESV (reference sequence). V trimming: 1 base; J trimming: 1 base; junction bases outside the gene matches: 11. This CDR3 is CASSLGTWDRVPSGANVLTF. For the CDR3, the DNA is TGTGCCAGCAGCTTAGGGACCTGGGACAGGGTTCCTTCTGGGGCCAACGTCCTGACTTTC.

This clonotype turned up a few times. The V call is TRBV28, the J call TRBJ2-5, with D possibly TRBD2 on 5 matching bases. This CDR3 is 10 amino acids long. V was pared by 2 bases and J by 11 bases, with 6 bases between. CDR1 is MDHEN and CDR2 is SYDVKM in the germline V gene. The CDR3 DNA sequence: TGTGCCAGCAGTTTAAGGGAGCAGTACTTC. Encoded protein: CASSLREQYF.

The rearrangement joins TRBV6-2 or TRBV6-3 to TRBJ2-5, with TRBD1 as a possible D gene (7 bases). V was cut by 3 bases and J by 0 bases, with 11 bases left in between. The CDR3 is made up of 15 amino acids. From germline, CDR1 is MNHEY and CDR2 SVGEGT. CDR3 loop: CASSYGGTDQETQYF. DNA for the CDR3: TGTGCCAGCAGTTATGGCGGGACAGACCAAGAGACCCAGTACTTC.

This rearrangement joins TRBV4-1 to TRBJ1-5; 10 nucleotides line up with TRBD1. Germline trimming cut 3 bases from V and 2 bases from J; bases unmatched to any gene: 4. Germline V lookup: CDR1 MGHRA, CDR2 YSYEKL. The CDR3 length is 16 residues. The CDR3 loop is CASSQGQGSGNQPQHF. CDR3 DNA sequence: TGCGCCAGCAGCCAGGGACAGGGGTCCGGCAATCAGCCCCAGCATTTT.

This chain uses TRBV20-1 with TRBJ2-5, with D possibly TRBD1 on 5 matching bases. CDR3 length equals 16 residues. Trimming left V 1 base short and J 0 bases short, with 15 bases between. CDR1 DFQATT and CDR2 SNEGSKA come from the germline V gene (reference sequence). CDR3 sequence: CSARVGFGADQETQYF. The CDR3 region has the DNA TGCAGTGCTAGAGTCGGTTTTGGGGCAGACCAAGAGACCCAGTACTTC.

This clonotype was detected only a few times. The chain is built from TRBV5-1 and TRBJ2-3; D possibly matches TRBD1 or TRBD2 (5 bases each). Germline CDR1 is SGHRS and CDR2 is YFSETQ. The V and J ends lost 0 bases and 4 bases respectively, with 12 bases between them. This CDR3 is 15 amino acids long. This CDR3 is CASSLDGTPPDTQYF. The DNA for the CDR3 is TGCGCCAGCAGCTTGGATGGGACCCCCCCAGATACGCAGTATTTT.

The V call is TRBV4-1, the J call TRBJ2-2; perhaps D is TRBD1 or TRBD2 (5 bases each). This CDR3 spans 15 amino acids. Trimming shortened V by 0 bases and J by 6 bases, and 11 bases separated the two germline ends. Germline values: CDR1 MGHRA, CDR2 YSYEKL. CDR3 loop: CASSQDRWGSGELFF. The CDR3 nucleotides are TGCGCCAGCAGCCAAGATCGGTGGGGGTCCGGGGAGCTGTTTTTT.

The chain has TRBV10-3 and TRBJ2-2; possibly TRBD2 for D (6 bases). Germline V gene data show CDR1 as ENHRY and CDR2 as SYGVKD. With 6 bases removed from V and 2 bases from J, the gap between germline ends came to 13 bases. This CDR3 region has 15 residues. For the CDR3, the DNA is TGTGCCATCAGGATCAACGGGGGTAACACCGGGGAGCTGTTTTTT. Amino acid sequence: CAIRINGGNTGELFF.

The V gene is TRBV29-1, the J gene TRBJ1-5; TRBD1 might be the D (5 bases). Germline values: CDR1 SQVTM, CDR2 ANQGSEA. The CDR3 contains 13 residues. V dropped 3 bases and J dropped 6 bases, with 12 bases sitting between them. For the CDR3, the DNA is TGCAGCGTTGAGACCATTGGGGGTCAGCCCCAGCATTTT. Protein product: CSVETIGGQPQHF.

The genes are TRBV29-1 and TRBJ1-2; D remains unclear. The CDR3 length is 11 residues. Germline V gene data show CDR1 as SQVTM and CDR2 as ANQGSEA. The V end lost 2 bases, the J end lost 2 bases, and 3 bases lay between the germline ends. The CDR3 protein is CSVEKNYGYTF. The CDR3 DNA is TGCAGCGTTGAAAAGAACTATGGCTACACCTTC. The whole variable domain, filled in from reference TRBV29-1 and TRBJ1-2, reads SAVISQKPSRDICQRGTSLTIQCQVDSQVTMMFWYRQQPGQSLTLIATANQGSEATYESGFVIDKFPISRPNLTFSTLTVSNMSPEDSSIYLCSVEKNYGYTFGSGTRLTVV.

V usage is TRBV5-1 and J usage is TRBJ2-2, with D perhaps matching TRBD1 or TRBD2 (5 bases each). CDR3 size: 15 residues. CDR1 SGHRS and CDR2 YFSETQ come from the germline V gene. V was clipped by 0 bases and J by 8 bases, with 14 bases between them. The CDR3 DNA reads TGCGCCAGCAGCTTGGTTGCCGGGGCCTCGGGGGAGCTGTTTTTT. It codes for CASSLVAGASGELFF.